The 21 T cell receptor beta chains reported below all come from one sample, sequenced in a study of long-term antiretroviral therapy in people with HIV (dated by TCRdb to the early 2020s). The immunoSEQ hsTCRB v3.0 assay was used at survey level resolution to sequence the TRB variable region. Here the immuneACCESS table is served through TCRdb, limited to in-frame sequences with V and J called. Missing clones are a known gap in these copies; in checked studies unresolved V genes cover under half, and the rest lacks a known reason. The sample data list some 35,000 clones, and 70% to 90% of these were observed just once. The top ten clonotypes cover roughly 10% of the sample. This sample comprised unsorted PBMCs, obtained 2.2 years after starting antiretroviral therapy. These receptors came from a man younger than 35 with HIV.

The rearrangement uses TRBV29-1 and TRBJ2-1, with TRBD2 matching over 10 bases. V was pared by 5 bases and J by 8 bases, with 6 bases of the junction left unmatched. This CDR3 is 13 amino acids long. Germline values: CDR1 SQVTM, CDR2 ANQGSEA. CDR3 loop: CSVSASGSYEQFF. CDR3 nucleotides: TGCAGCGTTTCGGCTAGCGGGAGCTATGAGCAGTTCTTC.

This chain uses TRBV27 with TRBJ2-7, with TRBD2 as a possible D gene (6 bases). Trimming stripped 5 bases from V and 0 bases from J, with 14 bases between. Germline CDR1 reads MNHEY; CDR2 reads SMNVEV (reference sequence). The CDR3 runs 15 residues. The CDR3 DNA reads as TGTGCCAGCAGTCGGGTTTTGGGGGGCTCCTACGAGCAGTACTTC. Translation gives CASSRVLGGSYEQYF.

CDR3: CASSRTALTDTQYF. The CDR3 DNA sequence: TGTGCCAGCAGCCGGACAGCCCTCACAGATACGCAGTATTTT. This chain connects TRBV7-8 to TRBJ2-3; tentative D call: TRBD1 (6 bases). The CDR3 has 14 residues. Trimming stripped 5 bases from V and 2 bases from J, with 11 bases between. CDR1 is SGHVS and CDR2 is FQNEAQ in the germline V gene. The full variable domain, completed using reference TRBV7-8 and TRBJ2-3, is GAGVSQSPRYKVAKRGQDVALRCDPISGHVSLFWYQQALGQGPEFLTYFQNEAQLDKSGLPSDRFFAERPEGSVSTLKIQRTQQEDSAVYLCASSRTALTDTQYFGPGTRLTVL.

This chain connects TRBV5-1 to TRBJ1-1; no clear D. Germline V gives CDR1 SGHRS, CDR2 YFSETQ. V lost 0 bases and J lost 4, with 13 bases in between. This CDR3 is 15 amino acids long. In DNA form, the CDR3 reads TGCGCCAGCAGCTTGGAGGACCCCAGCGGCACTGAAGCTTTCTTT. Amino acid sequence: CASSLEDPSGTEAFF.

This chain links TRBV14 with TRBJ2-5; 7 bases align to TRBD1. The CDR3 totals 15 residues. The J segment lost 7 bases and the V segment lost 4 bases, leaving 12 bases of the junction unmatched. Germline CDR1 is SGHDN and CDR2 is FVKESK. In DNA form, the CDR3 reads TGTGCCAGCAGCCTGTCAACAGGGGACCTCAGGACCCAGTACTTC. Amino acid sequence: CASSLSTGDLRTQYF.

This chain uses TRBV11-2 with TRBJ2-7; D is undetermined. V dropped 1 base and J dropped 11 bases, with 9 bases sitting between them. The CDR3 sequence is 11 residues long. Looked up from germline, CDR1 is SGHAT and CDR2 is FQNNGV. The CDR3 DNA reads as TGTGCCAGCAGCTTAGGAGCGACCGAGTACTTC. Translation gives CASSLGATEYF.

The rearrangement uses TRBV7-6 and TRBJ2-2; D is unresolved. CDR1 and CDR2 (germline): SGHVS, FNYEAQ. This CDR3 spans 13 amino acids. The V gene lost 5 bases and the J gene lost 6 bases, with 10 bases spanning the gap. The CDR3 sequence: CASSPILAGELFF. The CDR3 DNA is TGTGCCAGCAGCCCCATCTTAGCCGGGGAGCTGTTTTTT.

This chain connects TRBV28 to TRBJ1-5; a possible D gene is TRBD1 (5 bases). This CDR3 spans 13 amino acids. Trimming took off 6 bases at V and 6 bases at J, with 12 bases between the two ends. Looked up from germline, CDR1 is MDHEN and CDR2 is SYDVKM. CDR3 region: CASRSGGVQPQHF. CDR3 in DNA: TGTGCCAGCAGGTCTGGAGGGGTTCAGCCCCAGCATTTT.

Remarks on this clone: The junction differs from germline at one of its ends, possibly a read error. CDR3 in DNA: TGCGCCAGCAACCAAGTTTGGCTCGGGGAAGGGATGGTGGAAGGCTACACCTTC. Translation gives CASNQVWLGEGMVEGYTF. This chain connects TRBV4-3 to TRBJ1-2; D unresolved. The CDR3 extends over 18 amino acids. The germline V gene encodes CDR1 LGHNA and CDR2 YSLEER.

The CDR3 loop is CASSLDKGRQPQHF. DNA for the CDR3: TGTGCCAGCAGCTTAGATAAGGGAAGACAGCCCCAGCATTTT. This chain uses TRBV7-2 with TRBJ1-5; no reliable D call. The germline CDR1 and CDR2 sequences are SGHTA and FQGNSA. The CDR3 has 14 amino acids. V lost 1 base and J 7 bases, leaving 11 bases between the germline ends.

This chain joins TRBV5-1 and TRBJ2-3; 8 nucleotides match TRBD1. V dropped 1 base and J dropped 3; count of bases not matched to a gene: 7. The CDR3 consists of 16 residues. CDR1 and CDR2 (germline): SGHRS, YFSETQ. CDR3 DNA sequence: TGCGCCAGCAGCTTGAAGGGACAGGCGTGGACAGATACGCAGTATTTT. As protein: CASSLKGQAWTDTQYF.

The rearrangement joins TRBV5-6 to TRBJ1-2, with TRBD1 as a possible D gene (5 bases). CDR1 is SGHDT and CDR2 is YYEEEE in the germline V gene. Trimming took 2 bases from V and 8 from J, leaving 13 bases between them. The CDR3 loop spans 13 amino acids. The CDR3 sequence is CASSLEGVGGYTF. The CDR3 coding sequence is TGTGCCAGCAGCTTAGAAGGGGTAGGAGGCTACACCTTC.

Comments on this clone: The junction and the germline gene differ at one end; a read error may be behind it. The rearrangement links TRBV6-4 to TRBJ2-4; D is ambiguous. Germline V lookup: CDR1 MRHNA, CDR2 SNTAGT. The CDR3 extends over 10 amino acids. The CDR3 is CASSDSDRDF. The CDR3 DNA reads TGTGCCAGCAGTGACTCGGACCGGGACTTC.

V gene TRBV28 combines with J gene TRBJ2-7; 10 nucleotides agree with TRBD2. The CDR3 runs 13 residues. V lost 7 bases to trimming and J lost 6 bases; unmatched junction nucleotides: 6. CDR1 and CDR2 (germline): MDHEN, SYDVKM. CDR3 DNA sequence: TGTGCCAGCACTCTAGCGGGAGATCTCGAGCAGTACTTC. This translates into CASTLAGDLEQYF.

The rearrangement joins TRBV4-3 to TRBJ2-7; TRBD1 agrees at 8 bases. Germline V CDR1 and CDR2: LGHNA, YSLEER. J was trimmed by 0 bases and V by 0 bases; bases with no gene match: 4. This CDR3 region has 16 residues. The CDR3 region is CASSQDLGTGSYEQYF. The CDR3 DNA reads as TGCGCCAGCAGCCAAGATCTAGGGACAGGCTCCTACGAGCAGTACTTC.

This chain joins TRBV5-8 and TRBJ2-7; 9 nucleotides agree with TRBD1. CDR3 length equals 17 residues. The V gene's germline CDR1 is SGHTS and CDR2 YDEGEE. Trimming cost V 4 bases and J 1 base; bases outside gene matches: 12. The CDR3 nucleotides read TGTGCCAGCAGCGGGAAACAGGGGGCGTATGGGTCCTACGAGCAGTACTTC. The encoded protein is CASSGKQGAYGSYEQYF.

CDR3 bases: TGTGCCAGCATGACGGGGGGAGGGACGCTTCAGTACTTC. Its protein product is CASMTGGGTLQYF. The chain uses TRBV2 and TRBJ2-7, with 7 bases fitting TRBD2. The germline V gene has CDR1 SNHLY and CDR2 FYNNEI. The V and J ends lost 7 bases and 10 bases, in that order; junction bases with no gene match: 13. The CDR3 length is 13 residues. The entire variable domain, with the rest obtained from reference TRBV2 and TRBJ2-7, is as follows: EPEVTQTPSHQVTQMGQEVILRCVPISNHLYFYWYRQILGQKVEFLVSFYNNEISEKSEIFDDQFSVERPDGSNFTLKIRSTKLEDSAMYFCASMTGGGTLQYFGPGTRLTVT.

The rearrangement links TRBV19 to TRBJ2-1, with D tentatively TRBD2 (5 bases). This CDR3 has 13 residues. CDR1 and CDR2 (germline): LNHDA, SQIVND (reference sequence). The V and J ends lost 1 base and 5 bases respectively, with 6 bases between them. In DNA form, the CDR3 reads TGTGCCAGTAGTATAGGAGGGAACAATGAGCAGTTCTTC. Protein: CASSIGGNNEQFF.

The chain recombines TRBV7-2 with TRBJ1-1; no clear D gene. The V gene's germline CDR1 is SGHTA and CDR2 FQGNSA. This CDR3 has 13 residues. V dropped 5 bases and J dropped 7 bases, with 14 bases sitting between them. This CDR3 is CASSPSPGVEAFF. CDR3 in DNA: TGTGCCAGCAGCCCATCCCCCGGGGTTGAAGCTTTCTTT.

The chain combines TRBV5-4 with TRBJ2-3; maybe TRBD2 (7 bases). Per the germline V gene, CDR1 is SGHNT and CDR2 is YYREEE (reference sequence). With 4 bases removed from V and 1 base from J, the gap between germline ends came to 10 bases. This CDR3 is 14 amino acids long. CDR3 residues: CASSGGAGTDTQYF. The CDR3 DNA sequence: TGTGCCAGCAGCGGGGGGGCGGGCACAGATACGCAGTATTTT.

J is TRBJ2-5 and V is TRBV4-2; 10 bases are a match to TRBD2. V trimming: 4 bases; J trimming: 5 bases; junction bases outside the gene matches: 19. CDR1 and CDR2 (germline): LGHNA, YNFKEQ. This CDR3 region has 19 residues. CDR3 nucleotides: TGTGCCAGCAGCCCCGTAAAAGCAGCGGGAGGGCCGGGGGAGGAGACCCAGTACTTC. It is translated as CASSPVKAAGGPGEETQYF.